This T cell receptor beta chain was sequenced in a study of OX40 agonist ivuxolimab in advanced cancers. Study details: Ivuxolimab, an antibody that agonizes OX40 (CD134), was administered to the patients. Every 2 weeks, patients got intravenous ivuxolimab at one of six dose levels (0.01-10 mg/kg). Study-wide results and caveats: Expanded clones belonging to CD8+ T cells outnumbered, on average, those of CD4+.

Cycle 7 day 1, cycle 4 day 1, and baseline were the timepoints at which blood was sampled. In the case of this clone: Its antigen remains unknown. At one boundary the junction diverges from the germline segment, which might be a read error.

Germline CDR1 reads SGHTA; CDR2 reads FQGTGA. The CDR3 totals 8 residues. Sequencing was performed with immunoSEQ multiplex PCR; in TCRdb, only in-frame clones are kept and a portion is missing. The sample holds roughly 140,000 clones, around 94% seen once. The starting material was CD4+ or CD8+ T cells sorted from blood, obtained in a trial of the OX40 agonist ivuxolimab. This chain connects TRBV7-3 to TRBJ2-3; no firm D call. This TCR was recovered from an adult with an advanced solid tumor such as melanoma, head and neck, liver or kidney cancer. The CDR3 region has the DNA TGTGCCAGCAGCCACACGGATTTT. This sequence encodes CASSHTDF.